Listed here is a single T cell receptor (beta chain). V shed 4 bases and J shed 8 bases, with 15 bases lying between them. Germline lookup yields CDR1 MNHEY and CDR2 SVGAGI. The CDR3 extends over 14 amino acids. This entry belongs to a study of cytomegalovirus exposure and HLA in healthy donors. A multiplex PCR was run with 60 Vbeta primers and 13 Jbeta primers. Here immunoSEQ multiplex PCR was the method, and the copy in TCRdb shows in-frame clones only, minus some. Of some 180,000 clones listed, roughly 80% are singletons. Material: PBMCs. The TCR was taken from a male donor in good health and CMV-seronegative. V usage is TRBV6-5 and J usage is TRBJ1-5; D is perhaps TRBD1 (5 bases). In DNA, the CDR3 is TGTGCCAGCAGTTGGGGGACTGCTCCGGAGCCCCAGCATTTT. Its translation: CASSWGTAPEPQHF.